The clone carrying this TCR beta chain has a count of ten or more. As yet, its antigen is unknown. The CDR3 loop spans 12 amino acids. Between the trimmed V and J ends, which lost 2 bases and 6 bases, there was a span of 4 bases. Germline loops: CDR1 SGHTA, CDR2 FQGTGA. The source of the sample is a study of T cells in Graves' hyperthyroidism and ophthalmopathy. Whole-study findings and limits: Among thyroid clonotypes expanded above 0.001, most also appeared in blood. Separation of ophthalmopathy from stable hyperthyroidism was achieved by a 13 V-J model.

TCR beta CDR3 regions were amplified from RNA transcripts. HTBI primers were the set used in a first-round RT-PCR of the TCR CDR3. TCRdb ran MiXCR on the multiplex PCR reads and lists one entry per CDR3 protein. This table holds hundreds of thousands of distinct CDR3 sequences, roughly 18% found once. The diagnostic basis comprised clinical symptoms, serum thyroxine and TRAb, thyroid ultrasound and orbital computed tomography. It was over 9.5 ml of fresh peripheral blood that supplied the PBMCs. The sequence was obtained from a woman under 30 with Graves' ophthalmopathy. The genes are TRBV7-3 and TRBJ2-2; D uncertain. Sequencing was performed on blood. The chain's CDR3 is CASSLLAGELFF. As DNA, the CDR3 is TGTGCCAGCAGCTTACTAGCCGGGGAGCTGTTTTTT. Variable domain in full (rest from reference TRBV7-3 and TRBJ2-2): GAGVSQTPSNKVTEKGKYVELRCDPISGHTALYWYRQSLGQGPEFLIYFQGTGAADDSGLPNDRFFAVRPEGSVSTLKIQRTERGDSAVYLCASSLLAGELFFGEGSRLTVL.